Below, one T cell receptor beta chain is given with its context. Sequenced by immunoSEQ multiplex PCR; TCRdb stores in-frame clones only, minus some. This sample has more than 100,000 clones, with approximately 87% found just once. The sample is drawn from a study of cytomegalovirus exposure and HLA in healthy donors. The specimen sequenced was PBMCs. This sequence was found in a woman between 18 and 29 years old in good health and CMV-seropositive.

The CDR3 nucleotides are TGTGCCAGTAGTCCCGGGACAGGGGCTGGGGCCAACGTCCTGACTTTC. Protein: CASSPGTGAGANVLTF. The V call is TRBV19, the J call TRBJ2-6; 10 bases are a match to TRBD1. The germline CDR1 and CDR2 sequences are LNHDA and SQIVND (reference sequence). After removal of 5 bases from V and 2 bases from J, the junction contained 3 bases not matched to a gene. CDR3 length: 16 residues.